These T cell receptor beta chains were read from a single sample in a study of shared clonotypes between healthy human individuals. Repertoires were generated with immunoSEQ multiplex PCR, while TCRdb's copy carries only in-frame clones and drops some. The sample carries 800,000 or so clones, approximately 96% recorded once. The sequencing sample was made of naive CD8+ T cells sorted from blood. The receptors come from a young man in good health. CDR3s include the opening cysteine and the closing phenylalanine or tryptophan. Each record gives: CDR3 DNA, CDR3 protein, J gene, V gene, D gene, clone size. D genes are given only for firm matches. Size is stated for part of the rows, as once, few or many counts, or as a class when the clone is expanded.

TGTGCCAGCAGCTCGTCAGGGTTGTGGGGGGAGCTGTTTTTT CASSSSGLWGELFF TRBJ2-2 TRBV7-3 - -
TGTGCCAGCAGCTTAGGGCGAGGTGAGGGGGCAGATACGCAGTATTTT CASSLGRGEGADTQYF TRBJ2-3 TRBV7-9 - -
TGTGCCAGCAGTCAAGATGAACGGGACACTAGGAGTGGGACCCAGTACTTC CASSQDERDTRSGTQYF TRBJ2-5 TRBV6-1 - -
TGTGCCAGCAGTCCCCTGAACAACAGAATAGAGCAGTACTTC CASSPLNNRIEQYF TRBJ2-7 TRBV27 - -
TGCGCCAGCAGCCAAGATAGGGGTTCCTACGAGCAGTACTTC CASSQDRGSYEQYF TRBJ2-7 TRBV4-3 - -
TGCGCCAGCAGCCAAACAGGCGCCAATCAGCCCCAGCATTTT CASSQTGANQPQHF TRBJ1-5 TRBV4-1 - -
TGCAGCGTTGAAGAGCGGGAGGACACCGGGGAGCTGTTTTTT CSVEEREDTGELFF TRBJ2-2 TRBV29-1 TRBD2 once
TGTGCCAGCAGTTCACAGGGTTTTAATCAGCCCCAGCATTTT CASSSQGFNQPQHF TRBJ1-5 TRBV27 - -
TGTGCCAGCAGCACGAAATCCGGGACAGGGGGCGAGCAGTACTTC CASSTKSGTGGEQYF TRBJ2-7 TRBV7-9 TRBD1 -
TGTGCCTGGACAACAGGGGTTGGGGCCAACGTCCTGACTTTC CAWTTGVGANVLTF TRBJ2-6 TRBV30 TRBD1 -
TGTGCCAGCAGTTTGGGTGGGACCCAGCCCCAGCATTTT CASSLGGTQPQHF TRBJ1-5 TRBV27 - -
TGTGCCAGCACCCCGACAGGTGAGCAGTTCTTC CASTPTGEQFF TRBJ2-1 TRBV28 - once
TGCGCCAGCAGCTTGGCTCAGGGGGCCAGGACTGAAGCTTTCTTT CASSLAQGARTEAFF TRBJ1-1 TRBV5-1 TRBD1 -
TGTGCCAGCAGCTTAGGAACAGATACGCAGTATTTT CASSLGTDTQYF TRBJ2-3 TRBV7-3 - -
TGCGCCAGCAGTTCGGCAGACGAGCAGTACTTC CASSSADEQYF TRBJ2-7 TRBV10-2 - -
TGCGCCAGCAGCCAAGCTAGCGCTAGCACAGATACGCAGTATTTT CASSQASASTDTQYF TRBJ2-3 TRBV4-1 - -
TGTGCCAGCTCCCAGGGACTAGCGGGACAAGAGACCCAGTACTTC CASSQGLAGQETQYF TRBJ2-5 TRBV27 TRBD2 -
TGTGCCAGCAGTTACGTCTACGAGCAGTACTTC CASSYVYEQYF TRBJ2-7 TRBV6-6 - -
TGTGCCAGCAGCCAAGATAACTATGGCTACACCTTC CASSQDNYGYTF TRBJ1-2 TRBV7-9 - few
TGTGCCAGTAGTGATGCAGGCGGGAGGGCCAATGAGCAGTTCTTC CASSDAGGRANEQFF TRBJ2-1 TRBV19 TRBD2 -